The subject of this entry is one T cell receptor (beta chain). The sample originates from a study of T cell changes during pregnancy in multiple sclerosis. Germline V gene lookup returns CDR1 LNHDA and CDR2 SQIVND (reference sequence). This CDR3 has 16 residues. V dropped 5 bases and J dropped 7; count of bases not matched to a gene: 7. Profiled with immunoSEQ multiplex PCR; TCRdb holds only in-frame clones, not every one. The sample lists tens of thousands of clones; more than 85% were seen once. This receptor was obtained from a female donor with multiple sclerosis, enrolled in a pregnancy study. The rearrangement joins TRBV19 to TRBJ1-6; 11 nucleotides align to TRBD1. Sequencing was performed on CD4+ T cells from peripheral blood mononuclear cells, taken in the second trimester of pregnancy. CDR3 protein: CASSGARTGGNSPLHF. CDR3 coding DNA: TGTGCCAGTAGTGGGGCTCGGACAGGGGGCAATTCACCCCTCCACTTT. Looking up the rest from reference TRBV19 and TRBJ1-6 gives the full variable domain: DGGITQSPKYLFRKEGQNVTLSCEQNLNHDAMYWYRQDPGQGLRLIYYSQIVNDFQKGDIAEGYSVSREKKESFPLTVTSAQKNPTAFYLCASSGARTGGNSPLHFGNGTRLTVT.